This T cell receptor beta chain was captured in a study of shared clonotypes between healthy human individuals. Study-level background: CD4 naive and CD4 memory each took three plates per donor, while CD8 naive took two and CD8 memory one.

The protocol was immunoSEQ multiplex PCR, while the TCRdb copy is restricted to in-frame clones and leaves out a portion. This sample has roughly 2.2 million clones, with approximately 93% found just once. V shed 1 base, J shed 4 bases, and the junction held 6 bases outside the gene matches. CDR1 and CDR2 (germline): SGHNT, YENEEA. The CDR3 loop spans 16 amino acids. About this clone: Its antigen remains unidentified.

The study, taken as a whole, reports: A limitation of the genetic and exposure-history diversity represented arose from few donors. About 5% of naive CD4 clonotypes were common to a handful of donors.

Sequencing was done on a sample of naive CD4+ T cells from PBMCs. The subset here: CD45RA+ positively selected. V gene TRBV11-3 combines with J gene TRBJ2-5; the match to TRBD2 covers 10 bases. The source is a man between 18 and 29 years old in good health. Some clones in this sample may be carry-over from other donors' samples. This CDR3 is CASSLGLAGEGETQYF. The CDR3 nucleotides read TGTGCCAGCAGCTTAGGGCTAGCGGGAGAAGGAGAGACCCAGTACTTC.